What follows is one T cell receptor (beta chain) and its context. Sequenced by immunoSEQ multiplex PCR; TCRdb stores in-frame clones only, minus some. The sample records 99,000 or so clones, around 85% being singletons. The sample is drawn from a study of blood T cell repertoires in COVID-19. The V end lost 6 bases, the J end lost 2 bases, and 15 bases lay between the germline ends. This CDR3 is built from 15 residues. Germline V gene lookup returns CDR1 SGHTA and CDR2 FQGNSA. The sequenced sample was peripheral blood. The V call is TRBV7-2, the J call TRBJ2-3, with D possibly TRBD1 on 5 matching bases. The receptor comes from a woman aged 80 or over with active or convalescent COVID-19. Here the CDR3 reads CASRSRQSPTDTQYF. CDR3 coding DNA: TGTGCCAGCAGATCAAGACAGTCCCCCACAGATACGCAGTATTTT.